This T cell receptor (beta chain) was captured by sequencing in a study of human T cells and chemical hapten exposure. Study observations and caveats: There was alopecia in the donors, so their immune response may differ from that of healthy people.

How the authors handled the data: 100,000 or so TCRs per sample was the median, with a range of roughly 23,224 to 750,000. TCRdb recomputed calls from the RACE reads with MiXCR, one row per CDR3 protein. For this entry, the V and J calls and clone size follow TCRdb and not the study's own pipeline. The sample carries approximately 89,000 distinct CDR3 sequences, about 6.3% recorded once. The germline V gene encodes CDR1 DFQATT and CDR2 SNEGSKA (reference sequence). This CDR3 is 13 amino acids long. Trimming left V 3 bases short and J 0 bases short, with 8 bases between. Time point defined: patch test 2, 6 weeks after DPC sensitization. The treatment: therapeutic diphenylcyclopropenone sensitization with weekly scalp DPC. For this clonotype: What it binds is not known.

The sequence derives from a young woman with alopecia areata. Some clones in this sample may be carry-over from other donors' samples. Sequences were derived from whole blood, sampled in connection with sensitization to the hapten diphenylcyclopropenone (DPC). The gene calls are TRBV20-1 and TRBJ2-5; unclear D gene. The CDR3 DNA reads TGCAGTGCTAGTGCCAGCGACCAAGAGACCCAGTACTTC. This encodes CSASASDQETQYF.